The next 2 T cell receptor beta chains were all read from a single sample in a study of blood T cell repertoires in COVID-19. TCRdb's copy holds only in-frame clones and misses some; the assay was immunoSEQ multiplex PCR. The sample shows under 85,000 clones, around 80% of them seen only once. The sequenced material came from peripheral blood. The source is a human donor in a cohort sampled during active COVID-19.

In its sample, this clone was seen a few times. This chain connects TRBV5-1 to TRBJ2-2, with D possibly TRBD1 on 6 matching bases. This CDR3 comprises 13 residues. Germline CDR1 is SGHRS and CDR2 is YFSETQ. Trimming cost V 4 bases and J 8 bases, with 12 bases left between them. The CDR3 loop reads CASSEYGTGELFF. The CDR3 nucleotides are TGCGCCAGCAGCGAGTATGGGACAGGGGAGCTGTTTTTT.

The sample holds one count of this clone. The J gene is TRBJ2-5, the V gene TRBV7-2; 9 nucleotides line up with TRBD2. From germline, CDR1 is SGHTA and CDR2 FQGNSA. The J segment lost 5 bases and the V segment lost 3 bases, leaving 4 bases of the junction unmatched. The CDR3 extends over 14 amino acids. CDR3 region: CASSLTSGLETQYF. CDR3 in DNA: TGTGCCAGCAGCTTGACTAGCGGTTTGGAGACCCAGTACTTC.